The next 31 T cell receptor beta chains were all read from a single sample in a study of cytomegalovirus exposure and HLA in healthy donors. Vbeta (60) and Jbeta (13) primers were used in the PCR. The protocol was immunoSEQ multiplex PCR, while the TCRdb copy is restricted to in-frame clones and leaves out a portion. The sample lists about 200,000 clones, approximately 79% occurring once. The specimen sequenced was PBMCs. The receptors were sampled from a middle-aged man in good health and CMV-seronegative.

The rearrangement links TRBV5-1 to TRBJ2-7; tentatively, D is TRBD2 (5 bases). The CDR3 is made up of 15 amino acids. Germline loops: CDR1 SGHRS, CDR2 YFSETQ. V was trimmed by 2 bases and J by 2 bases, leaving 14 bases between them. The CDR3 nucleotides read TGCGCCAGCAGCTTCACCGGGAAACCGCCCTACGAGCAGTACTTC. It yields the protein CASSFTGKPPYEQYF.

This clone was counted once. The chain joins TRBV28 to TRBJ2-1; 7 bases match TRBD1. Germline V gene lookup returns CDR1 MDHEN and CDR2 SYDVKM. V lost 2 bases and J lost 4; bases outside the gene matches: 2. This CDR3 spans 14 amino acids. The CDR3 sequence: CASSLQGEYNEQFF. In DNA, the CDR3 is TGTGCCAGCAGTTTACAGGGGGAATACAATGAGCAGTTCTTC.

V and J are TRBV5-4 and TRBJ2-7; 10 bases are shared with TRBD1. This CDR3 is built from 17 residues. V dropped 4 bases and J dropped 7; count of bases not matched to a gene: 17. CDR1 and CDR2 (germline): SGHNT, YYREEE (reference sequence). This chain's CDR3 is CASSEPGQGTPRGEQYF. For the CDR3, the DNA is TGTGCCAGCAGCGAACCGGGACAGGGGACGCCTAGGGGTGAGCAGTACTTC.

This clone was counted once. The CDR3 DNA sequence: TGTGCCAATCAACCCCCCGGAGTGAACACTGAAGCTTTCTTT. Amino acid sequence: CANQPPGVNTEAFF. The V call is TRBV27, the J call TRBJ1-1; D is undetermined. The germline V and J ends were trimmed by 10 bases and 0 bases, with 15 bases remaining between them. The CDR3 contains 14 residues. Germline values: CDR1 MNHEY, CDR2 SMNVEV (reference sequence).

J is TRBJ1-2 and V is TRBV28, with D possibly TRBD1 on 6 matching bases. The V end lost 2 bases, the J end lost 0 bases, and 16 bases lay between the germline ends. Germline CDR1 and CDR2: MDHEN and SYDVKM. The CDR3 is 17 amino acids. The CDR3 sequence: CASSLGGRGLANYGYTF. CDR3 nucleotide sequence: TGTGCCAGCAGTTTAGGGGGCAGGGGCCTAGCTAACTATGGCTACACCTTC.

This chain's CDR3 is CASSLDPGMIGYTF. The CDR3 DNA is TGCGCCAGCAGCTTGGATCCAGGGATGATTGGCTACACCTTC. This chain joins TRBV5-1 and TRBJ1-2, with D possibly matching TRBD1 (5 bases). The CDR3 contains 14 residues. V lost 0 bases to trimming and J lost 7 bases, with 13 bases between them. The germline V gene encodes CDR1 SGHRS and CDR2 YFSETQ.

This sequence joins TRBV19 and TRBJ2-3; 9 bases line up with TRBD1. V lost 7 bases to trimming and J lost 2 bases; unmatched junction nucleotides: 7. The V gene's germline CDR1 is LNHDA and CDR2 SQIVND (reference sequence). The CDR3 is 15 amino acids. This CDR3 is CASKTGGAVTDTQYF. CDR3 nucleotide sequence: TGTGCCAGTAAGACAGGGGGTGCCGTCACAGATACGCAGTATTTT.

This chain joins TRBV27 and TRBJ2-7, with D perhaps TRBD2 (6 bases). The germline V gene encodes CDR1 MNHEY and CDR2 SMNVEV (reference sequence). The CDR3 runs to 14 residues. The V end lost 4 bases, the J end lost 7 bases, and 17 bases lay between the germline ends. The CDR3 nucleotides read TGTGCCAGCAGTTCACCGGGACCGCGGGGAGAGCAGTACTTC. Protein: CASSSPGPRGEQYF.

The CDR3, as DNA: TGTGCCACCACTATCGCCCCGACGGGAGGGCCCCAGCATTTT. Translation: CATTIAPTGGPQHF. J is TRBJ1-5 and V is TRBV19; D is unclear. Germline V CDR1 and CDR2: LNHDA, SQIVND (reference sequence). Between the trimmed V and J ends, which lost 10 bases and 9 bases, there was a span of 22 bases. This CDR3 has 14 residues.

V gene TRBV19 combines with J gene TRBJ2-3, with D perhaps TRBD1 (6 bases). Germline V gene lookup returns CDR1 LNHDA and CDR2 SQIVND (reference sequence). This CDR3 contains 16 residues. The V gene lost 0 bases and the J gene lost 6 bases, with 16 bases spanning the gap. CDR3 sequence (DNA): TGTGCCAGTAGTATAGATTATGGCGTTGGACAGGATACGCAGTATTTT. Translation gives CASSIDYGVGQDTQYF.

The chain employs TRBV9 and TRBJ1-2, with D unclear. V was cut by 3 bases and J by 5 bases, with 11 bases left in between. Germline V gene lookup returns CDR1 SGDLS and CDR2 YYNGEE. The CDR3 is 13 residues long. DNA of the CDR3: TGTGCCAGCAGCGGCGGTTTCGGATATGGCTACACCTTC. Its translation: CASSGGFGYGYTF.

V is TRBV5-1 and J is TRBJ1-3; TRBD1 is a possible D gene (5 bases). This CDR3 comprises 15 residues. V was trimmed by 2 bases and J by 3 bases, leaving 12 bases between them. CDR1 and CDR2 (germline): SGHRS, YFSETQ. CDR3 loop: CASSFLGASGNTIYF. The CDR3 bases are TGCGCCAGCAGCTTTTTAGGGGCAAGTGGAAACACCATATATTTT. The full variable domain, with the rest looked up from reference TRBV5-1 and TRBJ1-3, is KAGVTQTPRYLIKTRGQQVTLSCSPISGHRSVSWYQQTPGQGLQFLFEYFSETQRNKGNFPGRFSGRQFSNSRSEMNVSTLELGDSALYLCASSFLGASGNTIYFGEGSWLTVV.

This chain joins TRBV11-1 and TRBJ2-1; 11 bases line up with TRBD2. CDR3 size: 17 residues. Per germline, CDR1 SGHAT and CDR2 FQDESV (reference sequence). The trim removed 1 base at V and 3 bases at J, leaving 5 bases unmatched. CDR3 bases: TGTGCCAGCAGCTTAGGCGGGGGACTAGCGGACTACAATGAGCAGTTCTTC. Its translation is CASSLGGGLADYNEQFF.

This chain connects TRBV13 to TRBJ2-2; a weak D match, TRBD2 (6 bases). This CDR3 has 20 residues. The germline CDR1 and CDR2 sequences are PRHDT and FYEKMQ (reference sequence). The V gene lost 1 base and the J gene lost 0 bases, with 21 bases spanning the gap. CDR3 nucleotide sequence: TGTGCCAGCAGCTTAGCCGCCGGGACTTCAGGGCTCGCGAACACCGGGGAGCTGTTTTTT. Its protein is CASSLAAGTSGLANTGELFF.

The V call is TRBV6-6, the J call TRBJ1-5, with TRBD1 as a possible D gene (6 bases). The length of the CDR3 is 15 residues. Per germline, CDR1 MNHNY and CDR2 SVGAGI (reference sequence). V lost 6 bases, J lost 1 base, and 13 bases lay in between. CDR3 in amino acids: CASSPSGQSNQPQHF. The CDR3 bases are TGTGCCAGCAGCCCTTCCGGACAGAGCAATCAGCCCCAGCATTTT.

This sequence joins TRBV5-8 and TRBJ2-3, with 8 bases identical to TRBD1. Germline CDR1 reads SGHTS; CDR2 reads YDEGEE. CDR3 length: 17 residues. Trimming took 7 bases from V and 2 from J; bases not matched to a gene: 15. The CDR3 nucleotides read TGTGCCAGCCGTATAATCCGGGACAGGAGATTCACAGATACGCAGTATTTT. This codes for CASRIIRDRRFTDTQYF.

The gene calls are TRBV6-5 and TRBJ2-5; the match to TRBD1 covers 7 bases. After removal of 6 bases from V and 3 bases from J, the junction contained 10 bases not matched to a gene. The CDR3 has 15 amino acids. The germline gives CDR1 MNHEY, CDR2 SVGAGI. This CDR3 is CASRDRDRLKETQYF. The CDR3 bases are TGTGCCAGCAGAGACCGGGACAGACTTAAAGAGACCCAGTACTTC.

This chain connects TRBV11-1 to TRBJ2-7, with 7 bases fitting TRBD1. V lost 3 bases to trimming and J lost 1 base; unmatched junction nucleotides: 6. There are 15 residues in the CDR3. Looked up from germline, CDR1 is SGHAT and CDR2 is FQDESV (reference sequence). The CDR3 loop is CASSFGQGVSYEQYF. CDR3 bases: TGTGCCAGCAGCTTCGGGCAGGGGGTTTCCTACGAGCAGTACTTC.

The genes are TRBV19 and TRBJ2-5; 7 nucleotides agree with TRBD2. The ends lost 7 bases at V and 6 bases at J; junction bases unmatched: 8. The germline V gene encodes CDR1 LNHDA and CDR2 SQIVND (reference sequence). CDR3 length equals 13 residues. CDR3 nucleotides: TGTGCCAGTACTAGCGGCCGCCGTAAGACCCAGTACTTC. Amino acids: CASTSGRRKTQYF.

This clone was seen a handful of times. The same CDR3 also results from other DNA sequences found in this sample. V and J are TRBV27 and TRBJ2-5; D ambiguous. The germline V and J ends were trimmed by 5 bases and 2 bases, with 3 bases remaining between them. Germline CDR1 reads MNHEY; CDR2 reads SMNVEV (reference sequence). The CDR3 contains 11 residues. The CDR3 DNA reads as TGTGCCAGCAGTCCACAAGAGACCCAGTACTTC. Amino acids: CASSPQETQYF.

The J gene is TRBJ1-2, the V gene TRBV6-1; perhaps TRBD1 as D (6 bases). The CDR3 is 14 amino acids. Trimming removed 7 bases from V and 0 bases from J, with 12 bases in between. CDR1 and CDR2 from the germline V gene are MNHNS and SASEGT. The CDR3 DNA sequence: TGTGCCAGCAAGCCTGGGACAACTAACTATGGCTACACCTTC. Translating it yields CASKPGTTNYGYTF.

This sequence joins TRBV5-6 and TRBJ2-7, with TRBD2 matching over 13 bases. The J segment lost 6 bases and the V segment lost 4 bases, leaving 7 bases of the junction unmatched. The CDR3 is 15 amino acids. The V gene's germline CDR1 is SGHDT and CDR2 YYEEEE. Written as DNA, the CDR3 is TGTGCCAGCAGCCCTCCGGGACTAGCGGGAAGCGAGCAGTACTTC. Its protein is CASSPPGLAGSEQYF. Full variable domain (remainder filled in from reference TRBV5-6 and TRBJ2-7): DAGVTQSPTHLIKTRGQQVTLRCSPKSGHDTVSWYQQALGQGPQFIFQYYEEEERQRGNFPDRFSGHQFPNYSSELNVNALLLGDSALYLCASSPPGLAGSEQYFGPGTRLTVT.

CDR3 bases: TGTGCCAGCTCGAAACTAGCGGACAGCACAGATACGCAGTATTTT. It specifies CASSKLADSTDTQYF. The J gene is TRBJ2-3, the V gene TRBV18; 8 positions match TRBD2. The length of the CDR3 is 15 residues. CDR1 and CDR2 (germline): KGHSH, LQKENI. V shed 6 bases and J 0 bases; nucleotides not matched to a gene: 5. Drawing the rest from reference TRBV18 and TRBJ2-3, the complete variable domain is NAGVMQNPRHLVRRRGQEARLRCSPMKGHSHVYWYRQLPEEGLKFMVYLQKENIIDESGMPKERFSAEFPKEGPSILRIQQVVRGDSAAYFCASSKLADSTDTQYFGPGTRLTVL.

This clone was seen a few times. The chain couples TRBV5-1 to TRBJ1-1; 8 bases map to TRBD1. The V gene's germline CDR1 is SGHRS and CDR2 YFSETQ. This CDR3 contains 15 residues. V was pared by 4 bases and J by 6 bases, with 11 bases of the junction left unmatched. The CDR3 reads CASSRTQGAGAEAFF. In DNA form, the CDR3 reads TGCGCCAGCAGCAGAACTCAGGGGGCTGGCGCTGAAGCTTTCTTT. Together with reference TRBV5-1 and TRBJ1-1, the CDR3 gives the full variable domain: KAGVTQTPRYLIKTRGQQVTLSCSPISGHRSVSWYQQTPGQGLQFLFEYFSETQRNKGNFPGRFSGRQFSNSRSEMNVSTLELGDSALYLCASSRTQGAGAEAFFGQGTRLTVV.

In this sample, this clone turned up a few times. The chain couples TRBV5-4 to TRBJ2-7, with a possible D match to TRBD1 (6 bases). V was pared by 4 bases and J by 3 bases, with 11 bases between. The CDR3 is 13 residues long. Germline lookup yields CDR1 SGHNT and CDR2 YYREEE (reference sequence). The DNA of the CDR3 is TGTGCCAGCAGCCTAGGGGACAACTACGAGCAGTACTTC. Protein sequence: CASSLGDNYEQYF.

The chain combines TRBV6-6 with TRBJ2-2; maybe TRBD1 (5 bases). The CDR3 is 14 amino acids. Germline V gene lookup returns CDR1 MNHNY and CDR2 SVGAGI (reference sequence). Deletions cut 6 bases from V and 7 bases from J, with 15 bases between. CDR3 in amino acids: CASSPREKVGELFF. In DNA, the CDR3 is TGTGCCAGCAGCCCCAGGGAAAAGGTCGGGGAGCTGTTTTTT.

V is TRBV25-1 and J is TRBJ2-7; D is ambiguous. The CDR3 is made up of 13 amino acids. V lost 1 base and J 1 base, leaving 5 bases between the germline ends. The germline V gene encodes CDR1 MGHDK and CDR2 SYGVNS. The CDR3, as DNA: TGTGCCAGCAGTGAATGGCCTTCCTACGAGCAGTACTTC. This sequence encodes CASSEWPSYEQYF.

The CDR3 DNA reads as TGCGCCAGCAGTTATTTACTAGCGGCGGGGGGCAATGAGCAGTTCTTC. Its protein product is CASSYLLAAGGNEQFF. This chain uses TRBV5-1 with TRBJ2-1; 8 bases line up with TRBD2. This CDR3 contains 16 residues. Trimming cost V 5 bases and J 6 bases; bases outside gene matches: 13. CDR1 SGHRS and CDR2 YFSETQ come from the germline V gene.

The V gene is TRBV6-5, the J gene TRBJ2-1, with TRBD2 identical over 7 bases. V lost 0 bases, J lost 6 bases, and 5 bases stayed unmatched. Germline assignment: CDR1 MNHEY and CDR2 SVGAGI. The CDR3 runs to 15 residues. The CDR3 sequence: CASSYSRGGANEQFF. The CDR3 nucleotides read TGTGCCAGCAGTTACTCGCGCGGGGGAGCCAATGAGCAGTTCTTC.

This chain links TRBV7-3 with TRBJ1-1; 7 bases are a match to TRBD1. With 5 bases clipped from V and 0 bases from J, the junction kept 6 bases outside the gene matches. Germline assignment: CDR1 SGHTA and CDR2 FQGTGA. The CDR3 is 15 amino acids. The CDR3 sequence: CASSPRTGVNTEAFF. The CDR3 DNA reads as TGTGCCAGCAGCCCCCGGACAGGAGTGAACACTGAAGCTTTCTTT. Variable domain in full (rest from reference TRBV7-3 and TRBJ1-1): GAGVSQTPSNKVTEKGKYVELRCDPISGHTALYWYRQSLGQGPEFLIYFQGTGAADDSGLPNDRFFAVRPEGSVSTLKIQRTERGDSAVYLCASSPRTGVNTEAFFGQGTRLTVV.

V and J are TRBV5-1 and TRBJ1-1; perhaps TRBD1 as D (6 bases). The CDR3 is 14 residues long. Trimming took 0 bases from V and 6 from J, leaving 12 bases between them. Per the germline V gene, CDR1 is SGHRS and CDR2 is YFSETQ. CDR3 in amino acids: CASSLGGGEAEAFF. Here the CDR3 DNA reads TGCGCCAGCAGCTTGGGAGGGGGTGAGGCTGAAGCTTTCTTT.